This entry describes one T cell receptor beta chain. Which antigen it targets is not known. No much larger clonotype is one base removed from it; base qualities were not supplied. The CDR3 goes from the cysteine to the phenylalanine over 11 residues. Left in the record is the CDR3 DNA by itself, 33 bases read in frame from the first base. The germline V gene encodes CDR1 MNHNY and CDR2 SVGAGI (reference sequence). A distance of 7 bases separates the germline ends of V and J, which lose 8 bases and 4 bases respectively. This record comes from a study of T cell changes during pregnancy in multiple sclerosis (dated by TCRdb to about 2019). A note on the overall study: Changes in the T cell repertoire over the course of pregnancy were examined in this study in women with multiple sclerosis.

Preparation of the library involved the immunoSEQ multiplex PCR assay. TCRdb stores this immuneACCESS table with in-frame sequences only. Part of the clones is absent; in the studies checked, under half of the shortfall reflects unresolved V genes, and no reason is known for the rest. The sample data list about 8,000 clones, and around 87% of these were observed just once. Of the sample, roughly 5.4% falls within the top ten clones. The receptor was derived from a female donor in good health, enrolled as a control in a pregnancy study. The chain uses TRBV6-6 and TRBJ2-3, with a weak D call of TRBD2 (6 bases match). The specimen comprised CD8+ T cells from peripheral blood mononuclear cells, sampled in the first trimester of pregnancy. The DNA reads as follows: TGTGCCAGCCGGGAGCCAGATACGCAGTATTTT. It encodes CASREPDTQYF.